These 30 T cell receptor beta chains share one sample of origin, sequenced in a study of T-cell memory formation after mild COVID-19. TCRdb used MiXCR to reprocess the 5' RACE reads, holding one entry per CDR3 protein. The sample has some 600,000 distinct CDR3 sequences; roughly 17% are singletons. Material for sequencing was PBMCs or a T cell subset sorted from them (not recorded which). The origin of the receptors is an adult woman who had mild COVID-19 (a few samples of this study predate the infection). Cell type and time point are not known.

This clonotype was counted only a few times. The chain carries TRBV12-3 or TRBV12-4 and TRBJ1-6; TRBD1 aligns across 7 bases. Trimming took 7 bases from V and 6 from J; bases not matched to a gene: 6. This CDR3 region has 14 residues. CDR3: CASTTGQINSPLHF. CDR3 nucleotides: TGTGCCAGCACCACGGGACAGATTAATTCACCCCTCCACTTT.

V gene TRBV10-3 combines with J gene TRBJ2-7, with D perhaps assigned TRBD1 or TRBD2 (5 bases each). Trimming took off 5 bases at V and 7 bases at J, with 15 bases between the two ends. CDR1 and CDR2 from the germline V gene are ENHRY and SYGVKD. There are 13 residues in the CDR3. In DNA form, the CDR3 reads TGTGCCATCAGTCCCGGGACCCGAGGGGAGCAGTACTTC. Translating gives CAISPGTRGEQYF.

With respect to this clonotype: One end of the junction is discordant with germline, which a read error may explain. The CDR3 DNA reads as TGTGCCAGCAGTGACTCCCCTGGAAACACCATATATTTT. Amino acids: CASSDSPGNTIYF. The chain carries TRBV6-5 and TRBJ1-3; D remains ambiguous. The CDR3 contains 13 residues. CDR1 is MNHEY and CDR2 is SVGAGI in the germline V gene.

This chain connects TRBV29-1 to TRBJ2-7; no clear D gene. The CDR3 loop spans 13 amino acids. The germline V gene encodes CDR1 SQVTM and CDR2 ANQGSEA. V dropped 0 bases and J dropped 2 bases, with 8 bases sitting between them. The DNA for the CDR3 is TGCAGCGTTGAAGATCCCAGAACCTACGAGCAGTACTTC. Translating it yields CSVEDPRTYEQYF.

The gene calls are TRBV5-1 and TRBJ2-2, with 9 bases matching TRBD1. The CDR3 contains 18 residues. Germline assignment: CDR1 SGHRS and CDR2 YFSETQ. Trimming at V came to 4 bases and at J to 0 bases, leaving 10 bases not matched to a gene. The DNA for the CDR3 is TGCGCCAGCAGCATACAGGGGGCCAGGGGGGCGAACACCGGGGAGCTGTTTTTT. This translates into CASSIQGARGANTGELFF.

This clonotype appeared many times. This sequence joins TRBV29-1 and TRBJ2-1; D unclear. This CDR3 is built from 13 residues. V was shortened by 4 bases and J by 6 bases, with 13 bases between the two germline ends. Germline V gene sequence: CDR1 SQVTM, CDR2 ANQGSEA. CDR3 DNA: TGCAGCGTTGGTAGGGATAAGGCCAATGAGCAGTTCTTC. It codes for CSVGRDKANEQFF.

This clonotype was seen at least ten times. The chain couples TRBV5-6 to TRBJ1-2; D ambiguous. V shed 4 bases and J shed 5 bases, with 9 bases lying between them. CDR3 length: 12 amino acids. Germline values: CDR1 SGHDT, CDR2 YYEEEE. CDR3 sequence: CASSRDSYGYTF. The CDR3 bases are TGTGCCAGCAGCCGCGATAGTTATGGCTACACCTTC.

This clonotype has a handful of counts. CDR3 in DNA: TGTGCCAGCAGTTTAGCGGACAGCCTCTCTGGAAACACCATATATTTT. It specifies CASSLADSLSGNTIYF. V is TRBV12-3 or TRBV12-4 and J is TRBJ1-3, with a tentative D call TRBD1 (6 bases). Trimming cost V 0 bases and J 0 bases, with 9 bases left between them. This CDR3 has 16 amino acids.

This clonotype was seen more than once but under ten times. This chain links TRBV5-6 with TRBJ1-1, with 8 bases matching TRBD1. Germline V gene data show CDR1 as SGHDT and CDR2 as YYEEEE. The CDR3 has 21 amino acids. J lost 0 bases, V lost 0 bases, and 19 bases had no gene match. DNA of the CDR3: TGTGCCAGCAGCTTGGACAGGACAGGGACTCATTGGGAGGGGATGAACACTGAAGCTTTCTTT. It is translated as CASSLDRTGTHWEGMNTEAFF.

This chain joins TRBV6-1 and TRBJ1-2, with D hard to call. The CDR3 length is 16 residues. V gave up 3 bases and J gave up 3 bases, with 17 bases separating them. Germline V CDR1 and CDR2: MNHNS, SASEGT. CDR3 protein: CASSEAETGAYYGYTF. The CDR3 DNA is TGTGCCAGCAGTGAGGCGGAGACCGGCGCCTACTATGGCTACACCTTC.

The chain carries TRBV6-5 and TRBJ2-3; no definite D call. CDR1 MNHEY and CDR2 SVGAGI come from the germline V gene. Trimming cost V 4 bases and J 0 bases, with 17 bases left between them. This CDR3 contains 17 residues. CDR3 DNA: TGTGCCAGCAGTTCTAGTTTAGCCGTTTCTAGCACAGATACGCAGTATTTT. Its protein is CASSSSLAVSSTDTQYF.

The chain recombines TRBV7-9 with TRBJ1-4; D perhaps matches TRBD1 (5 bases). Germline CDR1 is SEHNR and CDR2 is FQNEAQ (reference sequence). The CDR3 is 14 residues long. With 5 bases removed from V and 7 bases from J, the gap between germline ends came to 14 bases. In DNA form, the CDR3 reads TGTGCCAGCAGCCTAGGGGAATCTGGTGAAAAACTGTTTTTT. It yields the protein CASSLGESGEKLFF.

There are many counts of this clonotype. The J gene is TRBJ2-1, the V gene TRBV12-3 or TRBV12-4, with TRBD1 identical over 9 bases. The CDR3 runs 16 residues. With V trimmed by 5 bases and J by 9 bases, 14 bases remained unmatched. The CDR3 loop reads CASSITGTGSFGEQFF. As DNA, the CDR3 is TGTGCCAGCAGTATCACCGGGACAGGGAGTTTTGGTGAGCAGTTCTTC.

This clonotype has only a few counts. The chain has TRBV12-3 or TRBV12-4 and TRBJ1-2; possibly TRBD1 for D (6 bases). The CDR3 sequence is 16 residues long. Trimming removed 4 bases at V and 5 bases at J, with 20 bases between. CDR3 residues: CASSSRTAPTSYGYTF. DNA of the CDR3: TGTGCCAGCAGTTCCCGGACAGCTCCCACAAGTTATGGCTACACCTTC.

The CDR3 DNA reads as TGTGCCAGCAGTTTATTGGCGGGTTTGAACACTGAAGCTTTCTTT. This sequence encodes CASSLLAGLNTEAFF. The rearrangement uses TRBV27 and TRBJ1-1; D remains ambiguous. Germline CDR1 MNHEY, CDR2 SMNVEV (reference sequence). The CDR3 is made up of 15 amino acids. Trimming stripped 1 base from V and 0 bases from J, with 9 bases between.

This clonotype appeared a few times. V is TRBV12-3 or TRBV12-4 and J is TRBJ1-4; D gene unclear. Trimming removed 2 bases from V and 3 bases from J, with 10 bases in between. This CDR3 contains 15 residues. Written as DNA, the CDR3 is TGTGCCAGCAGTTTAATTTTTCCAGCTAATGAAAAACTGTTTTTT. Translating gives CASSLIFPANEKLFF.

This rearrangement joins TRBV7-9 to TRBJ2-7, with D possibly matching TRBD1 (6 bases). The CDR3 covers 17 residues. CDR1 SEHNR and CDR2 FQNEAQ come from the germline V gene (reference sequence). V lost 3 bases and J lost 3, with 21 bases in between. CDR3 sequence: CASSFSSGQLKIYEQYF. CDR3 nucleotide sequence: TGTGCCAGCAGCTTTTCCTCCGGACAGCTTAAGATCTACGAGCAGTACTTC.

This clonotype was seen many times. The chain couples TRBV29-1 to TRBJ2-3; D is unclear. Germline values: CDR1 SQVTM, CDR2 ANQGSEA. Trimming pared 2 bases from V and 4 bases from J, leaving 10 bases between. The CDR3 sequence is 13 residues long. The CDR3 sequence is CSVERDGPDTQYF. DNA of the CDR3: TGCAGCGTTGAAAGAGACGGCCCAGATACGCAGTATTTT.

This clonotype came up many times. This rearrangement joins TRBV20-1 to TRBJ2-2; no clear D. Germline assignment: CDR1 DFQATT and CDR2 SNEGSKA (reference sequence). The V end was cut by 3 bases, the J end by 7 bases, with 21 bases between. CDR3 length: 16 amino acids. In DNA form, the CDR3 reads TGCAGTGCTAGTAATGGGGAAGTTGAAAGGAACGGGGAGCTGTTTTTT. It yields the protein CSASNGEVERNGELFF.

V usage is TRBV18 and J usage is TRBJ1-1; weak D call: TRBD1 (6 bases). The germline V gene encodes CDR1 KGHSH and CDR2 LQKENI. There are 14 residues in the CDR3. Trimming removed 1 base from V and 5 bases from J, with 11 bases in between. The CDR3 is CASSPLGQLTEAFF. For the CDR3, the DNA is TGTGCCAGCTCACCACTCGGACAGCTAACTGAAGCTTTCTTT. Based on the CDR3 plus reference TRBV18 and TRBJ1-1, the full variable domain is NAGVMQNPRHLVRRRGQEARLRCSPMKGHSHVYWYRQLPEEGLKFMVYLQKENIIDESGMPKERFSAEFPKEGPSILRIQQVVRGDSAAYFCASSPLGQLTEAFFGQGTRLTVV.

This clonotype was recorded only once. The chain carries TRBV5-6 and TRBJ2-2; TRBD1 agrees at 7 bases. Germline values: CDR1 SGHDT, CDR2 YYEEEE. The CDR3 runs to 15 residues. V was clipped by 3 bases and J by 4 bases; unmatched bases: 6. CDR3 in amino acids: CASSYTGVSTGELFF. CDR3 bases: TGTGCCAGCAGCTACACAGGGGTGAGCACCGGGGAGCTGTTTTTT.

This clonotype was counted only a few times. V is TRBV7-9 and J is TRBJ1-1; D remains ambiguous. The germline V gene encodes CDR1 SEHNR and CDR2 FQNEAQ (reference sequence). The CDR3 covers 13 residues. V was trimmed by 2 bases and J by 2 bases, leaving 6 bases between them. The CDR3 reads CASSLHYNTEAFF. CDR3 nucleotide sequence: TGTGCCAGCAGCTTACATTACAACACTGAAGCTTTCTTT.

V is TRBV29-1 and J is TRBJ2-7, with 8 bases aligning to TRBD1. The CDR3 loop spans 13 amino acids. Germline CDR1 and CDR2: SQVTM and ANQGSEA. The V gene end was trimmed by 6 bases and the J gene end by 1 base; junction bases not matched to a gene: 5. Here the CDR3 reads CSVTDRASYEQYF. Written as DNA, the CDR3 is TGCAGCGTAACGGACAGGGCGTCCTACGAGCAGTACTTC.

Only a few counts were recorded for this clonotype. This chain links TRBV14 with TRBJ2-7; 14 bases fit TRBD2. J was trimmed by 4 bases and V by 4 bases; bases with no gene match: 12. The CDR3 has 18 amino acids. Germline CDR1 reads SGHDN; CDR2 reads FVKESK. Written as DNA, the CDR3 is TGTGCCAGCAGCCCCTTGGGACTAGCGGGAGTTTTGGGATACGAGCAGTACTTC. Its translation is CASSPLGLAGVLGYEQYF.

This clonotype was counted only a few times. The rearrangement uses TRBV7-9 and TRBJ2-3; 7 bases are shared with TRBD2. Looked up from germline, CDR1 is SEHNR and CDR2 is FQNEAQ (reference sequence). V was clipped by 4 bases and J by 6 bases; unmatched bases: 13. The CDR3 is made up of 16 amino acids. As DNA, the CDR3 is TGTGCCAGCAGCTCTCTGGAGCGGGGCCGCCCGGATACGCAGTATTTT. It encodes CASSSLERGRPDTQYF. The complete variable domain, with remaining parts taken from reference TRBV7-9 and TRBJ2-3, reads DTGVSQNPRHKITKRGQNVTFRCDPISEHNRLYWYRQTLGQGPEFLTYFQNEAQLEKSRLLSDRFSAERPKGSFSTLEIQRTEQGDSAMYLCASSSLERGRPDTQYFGPGTRLTVL.

This clonotype was counted between two and nine times. The chain uses TRBV4-2 and TRBJ2-1; TRBD1 matches at 12 bases. The germline CDR1 and CDR2 sequences are LGHNA and YNFKEQ. This CDR3 has 16 amino acids. V dropped 3 bases and J dropped 5; count of bases not matched to a gene: 5. CDR3 residues: CASSHLGTGGNNEQFF. The CDR3 bases are TGTGCCAGCAGCCATCTCGGGACAGGGGGCAACAATGAGCAGTTCTTC.

The J gene is TRBJ1-5, the V gene TRBV29-1; D unclear. This CDR3 is built from 12 residues. Germline CDR1 and CDR2: SQVTM and ANQGSEA. V lost 7 bases and J lost 7, with 14 bases in between. The CDR3 here is CSAHWQPQPQHF. CDR3 nucleotide sequence: TGCAGCGCCCATTGGCAACCCCAGCCCCAGCATTTT.

This clonotype was counted a few times. The chain carries TRBV18 and TRBJ2-5; the D is unclear. This CDR3 comprises 12 residues. Germline V gene data show CDR1 as KGHSH and CDR2 as LQKENI. The germline V and J ends were trimmed by 1 base and 6 bases, with 6 bases remaining between them. The CDR3 sequence is CASSPLEKTQYF. The CDR3 nucleotides read TGTGCCAGCTCACCACTCGAAAAGACCCAGTACTTC.

There are a few counts of this clonotype. The chain is built from TRBV5-1 and TRBJ1-2; D unclear. Germline values: CDR1 SGHRS, CDR2 YFSETQ. Trimming cost V 0 bases and J 6 bases, with 15 bases left between them. The CDR3 totals 15 residues. The CDR3: CASSLASLWRDGYTF. DNA for the CDR3: TGCGCCAGCAGCTTGGCCTCATTATGGCGGGATGGCTACACCTTC.

This clonotype has a handful of counts. Written as DNA, the CDR3 is TGTGCCAGCAGCCAAGATGGGTCGGGCCTACTTGGCGAGACCCAGTACTTC. The encoded protein is CASSQDGSGLLGETQYF. The chain links TRBV3-1 to TRBJ2-5; D gene ambiguous. Looked up from germline, CDR1 is LGHDT and CDR2 is YNNKEL (reference sequence). The CDR3 sequence is 17 residues long. V was shortened by 0 bases and J by 5 bases, with 19 bases between the two germline ends.